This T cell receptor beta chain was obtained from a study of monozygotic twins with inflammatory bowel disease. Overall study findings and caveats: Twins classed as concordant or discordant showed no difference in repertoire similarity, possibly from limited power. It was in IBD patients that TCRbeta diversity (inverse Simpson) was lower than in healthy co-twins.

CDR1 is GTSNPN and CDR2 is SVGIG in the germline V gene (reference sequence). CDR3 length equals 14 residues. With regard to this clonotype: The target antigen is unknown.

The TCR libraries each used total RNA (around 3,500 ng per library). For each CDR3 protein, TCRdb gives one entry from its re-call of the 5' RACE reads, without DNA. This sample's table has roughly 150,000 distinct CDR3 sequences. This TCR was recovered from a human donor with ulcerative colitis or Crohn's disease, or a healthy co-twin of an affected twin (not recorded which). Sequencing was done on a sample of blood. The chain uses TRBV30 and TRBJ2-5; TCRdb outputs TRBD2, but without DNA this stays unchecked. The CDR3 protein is CAWGVLAGEETQYF.